This T cell receptor (beta chain) was retrieved from a study of T cell responses to AZD1222 COVID-19 vaccine. Using immunoSEQ multiplex PCR, the repertoire was profiled, and TCRdb retains in-frame clones only, with some absent. Of 60,000 to 85,000 clones in the sample, around 89% were seen once. Trimming left V 5 bases short and J 4 bases short, with 13 bases between. The CDR3 has 14 amino acids. Germline CDR1 and CDR2: SGHTA and FQGTGA. The sample consisted of peripheral blood, taken 28 days after the second dose of the MenACWY control vaccine. The sequence came from an adult who received the MenACWY meningococcal vaccine as a control. This rearrangement joins TRBV7-3 to TRBJ2-3; tentatively, D is TRBD1 (5 bases). In DNA, the CDR3 is TGTGCCAGCAGCCCAAGGCTAGGGGCAGATACGCAGTATTTT. Encoded protein: CASSPRLGADTQYF.